The entry below gives a single TCR beta chain sequence along with its context. Its antigen remains unknown. Researchers generated TCR beta cDNA from approximately 450 ng of total RNA, relying on a constant-region primer. Construction of TCR beta libraries relied on three successive nested multiplex PCR rounds employing slightly modified ARM-PCR. TRBV1-TRBV30 forward primers paired with a C-beta reverse primer were used in the first two PCR rounds, which ran roughly 9 cycles each. TCRdb independently ran MiXCR on the multiplex PCR reads; one entry per CDR3 protein. This table has approximately 100,000 distinct CDR3 sequences, about 62% appearing once. The record originates from a study of tumor-infiltrating lymphocytes in primary liver carcinoma. Study-level points and caveats: Tumor top-250-clone fractions significantly exceeded those of blood (p = 0.039). A fraction of only about 8-25% of top clones appeared in all five tumor regions.

Trimming cost V 4 bases and J 7 bases, with 11 bases left between them. Germline V gene lookup returns CDR1 LNHDA and CDR2 SQIVND (reference sequence). The CDR3 runs to 13 residues. It was from roughly 20-30 mg of unsorted bulk tissue that RNA and DNA were co-extracted. Among the patients, all had chronic HBV infection and none had been treated. Tumors were each sampled at five separate regions. The sequenced material came from liver tumor tissue from sampling region 2. Documented subset: tumor region T2, inferior pole. This sequence was found in a woman between 55 and 75 years old with primary liver carcinoma and hepatitis B virus infection. V is TRBV19 and J is TRBJ2-1; tentative D call: TRBD2 (5 bases). For the CDR3, the DNA is TGTGCCAGTAGTAGGGGAAGAGGGAATGAGCAGTTCTTC. As protein: CASSRGRGNEQFF. Supplemented by reference TRBV19 and TRBJ2-1, the full variable domain reads DGGITQSPKYLFRKEGQNVTLSCEQNLNHDAMYWYRQDPGQGLRLIYYSQIVNDFQKGDIAEGYSVSREKKESFPLTVTSAQKNPTAFYLCASSRGRGNEQFFGPGTRLTVL.